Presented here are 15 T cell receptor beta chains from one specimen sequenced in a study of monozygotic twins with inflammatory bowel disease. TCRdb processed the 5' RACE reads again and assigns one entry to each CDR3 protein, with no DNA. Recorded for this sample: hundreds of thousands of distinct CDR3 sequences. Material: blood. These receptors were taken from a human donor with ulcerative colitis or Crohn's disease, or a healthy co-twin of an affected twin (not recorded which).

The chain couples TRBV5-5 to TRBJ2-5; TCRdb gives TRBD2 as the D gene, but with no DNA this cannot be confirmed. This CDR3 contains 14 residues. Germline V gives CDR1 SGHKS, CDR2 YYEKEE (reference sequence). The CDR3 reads CASSWSGGGETQYF.

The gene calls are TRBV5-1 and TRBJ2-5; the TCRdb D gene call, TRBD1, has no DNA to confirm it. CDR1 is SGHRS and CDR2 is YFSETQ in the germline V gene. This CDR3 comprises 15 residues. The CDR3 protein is CASSPRPQGQETQYF.

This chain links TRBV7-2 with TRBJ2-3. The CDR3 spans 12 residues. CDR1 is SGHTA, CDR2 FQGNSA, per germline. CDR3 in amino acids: CASSLTKRTQYF. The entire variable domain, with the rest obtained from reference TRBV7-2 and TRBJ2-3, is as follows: GAGVSQSPSNKVTEKGKDVELRCDPISGHTALYWYRQSLGQGLEFLIYFQGNSAPDKSGLPSDRFSAERTGGSVSTLTIQRTQQEDSAVYLCASSLTKRTQYFGPGTRLTVL.

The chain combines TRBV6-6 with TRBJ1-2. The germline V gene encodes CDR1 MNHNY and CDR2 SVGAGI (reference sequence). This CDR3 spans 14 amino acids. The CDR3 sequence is CASNRRQGGYGYTF.

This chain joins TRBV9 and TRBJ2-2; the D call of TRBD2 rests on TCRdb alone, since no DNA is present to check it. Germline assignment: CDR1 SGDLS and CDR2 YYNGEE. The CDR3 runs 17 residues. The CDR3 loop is CASSVNRKRENTGELFF.

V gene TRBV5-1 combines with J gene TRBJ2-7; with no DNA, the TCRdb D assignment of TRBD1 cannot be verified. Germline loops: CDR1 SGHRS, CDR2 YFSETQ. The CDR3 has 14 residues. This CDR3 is CASSLEGSPYEQYF.

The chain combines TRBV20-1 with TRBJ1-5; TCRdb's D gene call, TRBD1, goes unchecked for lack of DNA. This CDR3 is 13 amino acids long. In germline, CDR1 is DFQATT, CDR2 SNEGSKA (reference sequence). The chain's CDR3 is CSARGTVDQPQHF.

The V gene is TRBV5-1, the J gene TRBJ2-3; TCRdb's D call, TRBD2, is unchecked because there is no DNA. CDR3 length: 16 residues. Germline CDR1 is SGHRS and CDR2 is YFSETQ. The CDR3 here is CASSWTLAGSTDTQYF.

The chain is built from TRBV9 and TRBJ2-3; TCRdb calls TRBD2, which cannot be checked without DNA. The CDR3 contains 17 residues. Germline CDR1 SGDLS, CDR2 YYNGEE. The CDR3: CASSAIGLARGGDTQYF. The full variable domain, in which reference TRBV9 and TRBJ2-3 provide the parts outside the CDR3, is DSGVTQTPKHLITATGQRVTLRCSPRSGDLSVYWYQQSLDQGLQFLIQYYNGEERAKGNILERFSAQQFPDLHSELNLSSLELGDSALYFCASSAIGLARGGDTQYFGPGTRLTVL.

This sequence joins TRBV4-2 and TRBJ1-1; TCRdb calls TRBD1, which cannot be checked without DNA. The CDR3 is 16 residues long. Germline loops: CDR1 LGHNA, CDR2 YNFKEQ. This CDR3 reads CASSPKWTVPNTEAFF.

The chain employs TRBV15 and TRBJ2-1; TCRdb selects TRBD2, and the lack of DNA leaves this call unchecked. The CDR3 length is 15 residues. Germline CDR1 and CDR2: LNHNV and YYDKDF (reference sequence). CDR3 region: CATSRDGAPYNEQFF.

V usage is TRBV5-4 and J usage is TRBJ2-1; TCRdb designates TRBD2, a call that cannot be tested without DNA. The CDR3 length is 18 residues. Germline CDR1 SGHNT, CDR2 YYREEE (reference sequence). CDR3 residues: CASSSGTSGGVGYNEQFF. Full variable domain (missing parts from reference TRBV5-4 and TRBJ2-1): ETGVTQSPTHLIKTRGQQVTLRCSSQSGHNTVSWYQQALGQGPQFIFQYYREEENGRGNFPPRFSGLQFPNYSSELNVNALELDDSALYLCASSSGTSGGVGYNEQFFGPGTRLTVL.

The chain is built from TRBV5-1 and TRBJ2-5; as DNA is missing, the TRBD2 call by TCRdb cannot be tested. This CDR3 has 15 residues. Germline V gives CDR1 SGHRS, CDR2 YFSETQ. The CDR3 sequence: CASSKGLAEVETQYF.

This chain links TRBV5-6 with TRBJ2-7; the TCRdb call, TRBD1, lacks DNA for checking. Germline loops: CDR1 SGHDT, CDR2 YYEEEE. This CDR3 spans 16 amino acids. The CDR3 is CASSFLSGQGNFEQYF.

The CDR3 sequence: CSVEVGGGTDTQYF. V gene TRBV29-1 combines with J gene TRBJ2-3; the D call of TRBD1 rests on TCRdb alone, since no DNA is present to check it. CDR3 length equals 14 residues. CDR1 is SQVTM and CDR2 is ANQGSEA in the germline V gene.